This T cell receptor (beta chain) stems from a study of blood T cells in healthy people across ages (dated by TCRdb to the mid-2010s). Background for the entire study: In model experiments, template switching captured roughly one uniquely barcoded TCR beta cDNA molecule for every two T cells. The study measured age-related changes in TCR beta repertoire diversity using deep sequencing normalized with unique cDNA molecular identifiers. The donors were divided into four age groups: young (average approximately 17 years), middle-aged (about 39), aged (approximately 62) and long-lived (nearly 85). For two donors (one aged 18 to 29 and one aged 80 or older), the study analyzed two additional independent replicas of 1 million unique cDNA reads from the same blood draw.

The 39 donors, aged about 6 to 100 years, were systemically healthy Caucasian individuals from Russia. Each donor gave approximately 10 milliliters of peripheral blood, collected into EDTA-treated Vacutainer tubes. PBMCs were isolated by Ficoll-Paque density-gradient centrifugation, with at least 7 million obtained per sample. Total RNA was extracted from PBMCs with Trizol reagent, with at least 5.5 micrograms obtained per sample. For every donor, an aliquot of PBMCs went through flow cytometry to measure the percentages of naive CD45RAhigh/CD27high T cells. Ten or more counts support this clonotype. What antigen it recognizes has not been identified. No base-level quality is on record; no much larger clone is a single base apart. On the study overall, not on this receptor specifically: The CMV infection status of donors was not known, potentially confounding age-related changes in expanded clonotypes. Conclusive comparison of naive and antigen-experienced compartments was prevented by the profiling of bulk unsorted PBMCs. As age increased, observed TCR beta diversity per million T cells dropped in a roughly linear way, and a significant reduction was already evident by age 40. The percentage of naive T cells measured by flow cytometry correlated strongly with observed TCR beta diversity. Compared with the aged group, the long-lived group had more naive CD4+ T cells, fewer expanded clones and increased TCR diversity, suggesting age selection. Estimates of total diversity based on one million sequenced T cells were regarded as lower bounds and as underestimates.

Including the terminal cysteine and phenylalanine, the CDR3 comprises 11 residues. Left in the record is the CDR3 DNA by itself, 33 bases read in frame from the first base. Here V drops 6 bases and J drops 12 bases, and the junction holds 5 bases not matched to any gene. Library preparation was by 5' RACE. The sequencer was an Illumina HiSeq 2500. A second PCR of about 6 to 11 cycles was performed with a sample-barcoded 5' primer and a J-beta primer mix. A template-switch 5' adaptor carrying 12 random nucleotides introduced a unique molecular identifier onto each TCR beta cDNA molecule. Each sample yielded at least 3 million CDR3-containing paired-end reads. First-strand cDNA was synthesized from all RNA with the Mint cDNA synthesis kit, primed by a TRBC-specific oligonucleotide. All cDNA was treated with uracil-DNA glycosylase and then went through a first 18-cycle PCR with the universal primers M1SS and BC2_uni_R. The source study handled its data this way. Each sample was normalized by randomly selecting 1 million high-quality reads, each carrying a distinct molecular identifier. Instead of being binned into consensus sequences, reads that shared molecular identifiers were thrown out. MiTCR, with a Q25 quality threshold and the strictest error-elimination algorithm, was used for CDR3 identification, clonotype clustering and error correction. Lower-bound total TCR beta diversity was estimated with a nonparametric unseen species model using Euler transformation. The public sequencing data were trimmed at Q25 with fastp and processed into clonotypes with MiXCR by TCRdb, which kept only in-frame beta chains. For every CDR3 protein sequence, its rows merge into one entry that carries the most common genes and DNA. In this record, the V and J calls reflect TCRdb's handling and not the investigators' own analysis. The sample table contains about 930,000 distinct CDR3 sequences; only one count was recorded for almost 30% of them. The biggest ten clones account for around 9.6% of the sample.

This same sample was also part of a study on T cells of mothers and their children. Per the second study: Donors were nine systemically healthy Caucasian individuals: three mothers and their six children. cDNA synthesis used all of the extracted RNA, with around 1.5 ug of RNA in each 15 ul reaction. Sample barcodes and 2-4 random nucleotides were added via the M1S primer in the second PCR. Over 9.5 million TCR beta CDR3 reads were obtained for each mother, and 2.5 million to 3 million reads were obtained for each child. TCR recombination output is similarly shaped by thymic selection in related and unrelated pairs, with a minor effect exerted by inherited differences. Normalized repertoire overlap was always found to be slightly, but never significantly, higher in related mother-child pairs than in unrelated mother-child pairs. Persistent microchimeric T cell clones were not detected, at a sensitivity of about 100 clones per million clonotypes. To look for features that set related mother-child pairs apart from unrelated individuals, the researchers ran deep NGS to compare the TCR beta repertoires of mothers and children. The mean age was around 40 +/- 4 years for the mothers and about 12 +/- 4 years for the children. After adapter ligation was performed with NEBNext reagents, the libraries were sequenced on an Illumina HiSeq 2000 with 100+100 nt paired-end reads. To prevent cross-contamination, the mother and child libraries were prepared one month apart and sequenced in separate runs. For each donor, somewhere between roughly 450,000 and 2,000,000 distinct TCR beta clonotypes were identified. Naive TCR beta clonotypes were estimated from low-frequency clonotypes matched to each donor's FACS-determined naive share, without sorting.

The TCR originated in a woman in her thirties or forties in good health. The V and J segments used are TRBV12-3 or TRBV12-4 and TRBJ2-4, with 7 bases in between that match TRBD2. Source material: blood. The DNA reads as follows: TGTGCCAGCAGGGGGGACTATCGTCAGTACTTC. Its amino acids are CASRGDYRQYF.